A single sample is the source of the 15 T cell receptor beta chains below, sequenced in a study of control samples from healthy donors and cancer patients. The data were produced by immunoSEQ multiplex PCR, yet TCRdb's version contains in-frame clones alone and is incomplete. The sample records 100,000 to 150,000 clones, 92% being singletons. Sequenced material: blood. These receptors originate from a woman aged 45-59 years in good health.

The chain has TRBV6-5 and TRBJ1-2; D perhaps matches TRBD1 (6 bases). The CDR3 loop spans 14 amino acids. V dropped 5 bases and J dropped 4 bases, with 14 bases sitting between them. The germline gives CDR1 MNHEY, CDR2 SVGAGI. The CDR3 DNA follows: TGTGCCAGCAGTCCCCTCGGCAGGGGCTATGGCTACACCTTC. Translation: CASSPLGRGYGYTF.

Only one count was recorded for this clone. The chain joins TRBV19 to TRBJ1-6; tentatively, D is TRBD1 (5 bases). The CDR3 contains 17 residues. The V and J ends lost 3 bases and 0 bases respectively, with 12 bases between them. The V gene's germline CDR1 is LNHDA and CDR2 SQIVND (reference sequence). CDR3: CASSIRGASSYNSPLHF. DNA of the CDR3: TGTGCCAGTAGTATCCGTGGGGCGAGCTCCTATAATTCACCCCTCCACTTT.

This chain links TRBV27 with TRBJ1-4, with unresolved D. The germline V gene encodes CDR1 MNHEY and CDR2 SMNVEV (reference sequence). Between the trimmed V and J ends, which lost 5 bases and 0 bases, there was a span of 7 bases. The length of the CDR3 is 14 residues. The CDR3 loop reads CASSPTATNEKLFF. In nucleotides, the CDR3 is TGTGCCAGCAGTCCGACTGCAACTAATGAAAAACTGTTTTTT.

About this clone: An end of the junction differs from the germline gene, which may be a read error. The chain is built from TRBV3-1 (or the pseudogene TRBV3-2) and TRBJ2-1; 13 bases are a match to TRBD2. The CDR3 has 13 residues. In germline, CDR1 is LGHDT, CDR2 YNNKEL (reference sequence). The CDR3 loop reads CASKLAGGTGLLF. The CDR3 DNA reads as TGTGCCAGCAAACTAGCGGGGGGGACGGGTTTGCTCTTC.

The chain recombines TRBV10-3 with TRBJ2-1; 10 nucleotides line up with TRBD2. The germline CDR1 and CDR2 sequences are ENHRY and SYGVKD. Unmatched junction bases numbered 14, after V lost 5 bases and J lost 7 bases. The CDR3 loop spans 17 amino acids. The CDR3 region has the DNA TGTGCCATCAGTCTTCAGCGGCGAGCGGGGGGGCAAAATGAGCAGTTCTTC. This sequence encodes CAISLQRRAGGQNEQFF.

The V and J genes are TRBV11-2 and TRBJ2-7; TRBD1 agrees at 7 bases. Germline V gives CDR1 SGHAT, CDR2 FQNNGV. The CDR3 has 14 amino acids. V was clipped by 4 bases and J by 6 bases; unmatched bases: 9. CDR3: CASSSTHRGGEQYF. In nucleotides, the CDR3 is TGTGCCAGCAGCTCCACCCACAGGGGCGGCGAGCAGTACTTC.

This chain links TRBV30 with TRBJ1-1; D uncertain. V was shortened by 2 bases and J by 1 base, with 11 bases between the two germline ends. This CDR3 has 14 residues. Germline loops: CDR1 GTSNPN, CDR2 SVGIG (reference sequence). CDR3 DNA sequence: TGTGCCTGGAGTAGGTGGGGAGAGAACACTGAAGCTTTCTTT. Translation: CAWSRWGENTEAFF.

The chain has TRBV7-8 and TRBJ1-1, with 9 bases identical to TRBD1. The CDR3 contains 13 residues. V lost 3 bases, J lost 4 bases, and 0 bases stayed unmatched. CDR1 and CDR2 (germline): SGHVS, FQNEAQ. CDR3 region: CASSLTGGTEAFF. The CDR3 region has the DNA TGTGCCAGCAGCTTGACAGGGGGCACTGAAGCTTTCTTT.

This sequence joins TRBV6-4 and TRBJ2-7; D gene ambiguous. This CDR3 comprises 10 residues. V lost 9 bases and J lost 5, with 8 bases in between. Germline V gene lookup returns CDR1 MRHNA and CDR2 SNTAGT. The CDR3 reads CARGKDEQYF. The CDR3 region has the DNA TGTGCCAGAGGAAAAGACGAGCAGTACTTC.

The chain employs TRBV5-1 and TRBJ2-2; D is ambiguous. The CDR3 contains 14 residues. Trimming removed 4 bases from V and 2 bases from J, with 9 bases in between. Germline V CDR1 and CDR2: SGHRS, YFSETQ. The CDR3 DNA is TGCGCCAGCAGCGTCCACCACAACACCGGGGAGCTGTTTTTT. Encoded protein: CASSVHHNTGELFF. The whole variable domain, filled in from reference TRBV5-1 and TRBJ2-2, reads KAGVTQTPRYLIKTRGQQVTLSCSPISGHRSVSWYQQTPGQGLQFLFEYFSETQRNKGNFPGRFSGRQFSNSRSEMNVSTLELGDSALYLCASSVHHNTGELFFGEGSRLTVL.

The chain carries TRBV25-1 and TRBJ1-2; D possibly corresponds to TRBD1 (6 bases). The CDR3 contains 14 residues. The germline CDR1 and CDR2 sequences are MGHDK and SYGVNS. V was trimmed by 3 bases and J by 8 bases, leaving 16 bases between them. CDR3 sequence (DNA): TGTGCCAGCAGTGAGCCCGGGACAAACTTGGGCTACACCTTC. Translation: CASSEPGTNLGYTF.

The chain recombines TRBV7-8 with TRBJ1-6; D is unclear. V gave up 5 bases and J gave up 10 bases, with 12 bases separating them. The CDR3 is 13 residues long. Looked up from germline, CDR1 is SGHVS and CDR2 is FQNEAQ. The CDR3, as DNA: TGTGCCAGCAGCGTACCCACTGGATCACCCCTCCACTTT. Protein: CASSVPTGSPLHF.

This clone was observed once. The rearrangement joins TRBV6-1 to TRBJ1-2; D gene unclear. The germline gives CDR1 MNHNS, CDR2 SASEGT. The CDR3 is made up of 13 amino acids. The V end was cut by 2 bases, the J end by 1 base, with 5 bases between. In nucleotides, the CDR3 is TGTGCCAGCAGTGAATACAGTAACTATGGCTACACCTTC. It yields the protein CASSEYSNYGYTF.

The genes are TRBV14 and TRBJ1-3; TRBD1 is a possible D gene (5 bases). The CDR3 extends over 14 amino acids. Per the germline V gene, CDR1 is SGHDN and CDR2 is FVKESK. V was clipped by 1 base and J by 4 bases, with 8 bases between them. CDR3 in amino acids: CASSQAGGGNTIYF. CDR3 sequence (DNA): TGTGCCAGCAGCCAAGCGGGGGGAGGAAACACCATATATTTT. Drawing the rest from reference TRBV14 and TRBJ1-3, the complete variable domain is EAGVTQFPSHSVIEKGQTVTLRCDPISGHDNLYWYRRVMGKEIKFLLHFVKESKQDESGMPNNRFLAERTGGTYSTLKVQPAELEDSGVYFCASSQAGGGNTIYFGEGSWLTVV.

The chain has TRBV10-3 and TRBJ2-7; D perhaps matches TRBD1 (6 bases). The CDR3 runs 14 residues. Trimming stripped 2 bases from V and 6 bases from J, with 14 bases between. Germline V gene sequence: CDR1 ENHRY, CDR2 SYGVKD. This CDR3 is CAISETAGVPEQYF. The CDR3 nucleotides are TGTGCCATCAGTGAGACAGCAGGGGTTCCCGAGCAGTACTTC.